This T cell receptor (beta chain) was recorded in a study of T cells in Graves' hyperthyroidism and ophthalmopathy. In the study overall: Specimen type is peripheral blood, collected at initial diagnosis prior to any treatment. General study findings and limits: Ophthalmopathy, which appeared later, was predicted by the model a median about 6.8 months before onset.

Lactation, pregnancy, other autoimmune disease or uncontrolled infection led to exclusion of patients. The source material, RNA transcripts, was used to amplify TCR beta CDR3 regions. First-round RT-PCR with HTBI primers amplified the TCR CDR3 region. TCRdb re-analysed the multiplex PCR reads in MiXCR, keeping a single row per CDR3 protein. Of 540,000 or so distinct CDR3 sequences listed, about a sixth were seen once; the top ten hold around 7.3%. This clonotype has a count of ten or more. What it recognizes is unknown. This receptor was taken from a young woman with Graves' hyperthyroidism. The sequencing sample was made of blood.

The CDR3 sequence is CATSEPDSHEQFF. The DNA for the CDR3 is TGTGCCACCAGTGAGCCCGACAGTCATGAGCAGTTCTTC. The chain combines TRBV24-1 with TRBJ2-1, with D possibly being TRBD1 (5 bases). V lost 4 bases, J lost 8 bases, and 11 bases lay in between. The CDR3 is 13 residues long. Germline V gives CDR1 KGHDR, CDR2 SFDVKD.